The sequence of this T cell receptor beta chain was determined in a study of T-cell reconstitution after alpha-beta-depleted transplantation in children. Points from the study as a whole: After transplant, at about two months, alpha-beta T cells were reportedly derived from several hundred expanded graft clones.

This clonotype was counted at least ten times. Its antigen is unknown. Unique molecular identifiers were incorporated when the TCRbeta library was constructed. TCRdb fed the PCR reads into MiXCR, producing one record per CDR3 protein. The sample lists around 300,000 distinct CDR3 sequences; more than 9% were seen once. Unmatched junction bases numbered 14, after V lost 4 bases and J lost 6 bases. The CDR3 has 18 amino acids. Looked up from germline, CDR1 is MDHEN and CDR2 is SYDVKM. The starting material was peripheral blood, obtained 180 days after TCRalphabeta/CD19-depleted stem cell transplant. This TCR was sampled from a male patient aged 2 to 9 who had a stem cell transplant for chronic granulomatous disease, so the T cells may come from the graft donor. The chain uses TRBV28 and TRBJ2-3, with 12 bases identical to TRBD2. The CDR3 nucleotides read TGTGCCAGCAGTTCCAACCCAGGGGGGCTAGCGGGAGGGGATACGCAGTATTTT. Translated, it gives CASSSNPGGLAGGDTQYF.